The 20 T cell receptor beta chains given below trace back to one sample, sequenced in a study of long-term antiretroviral therapy in people with HIV. Assay version v3.0 of immunoSEQ was used, and it was run at survey level. The assay was immunoSEQ multiplex PCR, and TCRdb's table has in-frame clones only and misses some. The sample shows under 45,000 clones, approximately 94% of them seen only once. Sequenced material: unsorted PBMCs, taken roughly 9.5 years after starting antiretroviral therapy. Receptor source: a man aged 25 to 40 with HIV.

The chain joins TRBV28 to TRBJ1-5; D possibly corresponds to TRBD1 (5 bases). The CDR3 is made up of 13 amino acids. Trimming took off 5 bases at V and 9 bases at J, with 14 bases between the two ends. Germline CDR1 reads MDHEN; CDR2 reads SYDVKM. The CDR3 loop reads CASSTGTGRPQHF. The CDR3 nucleotides read TGTGCCAGCAGTACGGGAACAGGTCGGCCCCAGCATTTT.

This chain links TRBV4-1 with TRBJ2-2; D is unresolved. CDR3 length: 14 residues. Germline CDR1 is MGHRA and CDR2 is YSYEKL. Deletions cut 5 bases from V and 9 bases from J, with 16 bases between. CDR3 sequence reads: CASSGGRRQRELFF. CDR3 nucleotides: TGCGCCAGCAGCGGTGGGCGAAGGCAGCGGGAGCTGTTTTTT.

The J gene is TRBJ1-2, the V gene TRBV4-1; D is unresolved. CDR3 length equals 14 residues. V gave up 1 base and J gave up 4 bases, with 10 bases separating them. Germline V lookup: CDR1 MGHRA, CDR2 YSYEKL. The CDR3: CASSQVLESYGYTF. In nucleotides, the CDR3 is TGCGCCAGCAGCCAAGTGTTAGAAAGCTATGGCTACACCTTC.

This clone came up once. The chain combines TRBV6-1 with TRBJ2-4; TRBD1 agrees at 8 bases. Trimming at V came to 6 bases and at J to 4 bases, leaving 2 bases not matched to a gene. The germline CDR1 and CDR2 sequences are MNHNS and SASEGT. The CDR3 is 13 residues long. CDR3 in DNA: TGTGCCAGCAGGGACAGGGAAAAAAACATTCAGTACTTC. Translating it yields CASRDREKNIQYF.

The rearrangement uses TRBV10-3 and TRBJ1-1; TRBD1 might be the D (5 bases). Germline V gene sequence: CDR1 ENHRY, CDR2 SYGVKD. The ends were cut back, 4 bases at V and 6 bases at J, with 9 bases in the middle. The length of the CDR3 is 12 residues. This CDR3 reads CAISGSGSEAFF. CDR3 DNA sequence: TGTGCCATCAGTGGTTCAGGGTCTGAAGCTTTCTTT.

The chain employs TRBV6-5 and TRBJ1-1, with 11 bases fitting TRBD1. The trim removed 5 bases at V and 5 bases at J, leaving 7 bases unmatched. This CDR3 spans 15 amino acids. Germline V gene data show CDR1 as MNHEY and CDR2 as SVGAGI. CDR3 bases: TGTGCCAGCAGTACCACGGGGACAGGGGGGACTGAAGCTTTCTTT. Its protein is CASSTTGTGGTEAFF.

The gene calls are TRBV7-6 and TRBJ2-2, with 10 bases that match TRBD2. Trimming removed 7 bases from V and 0 bases from J; junction bases left unmatched: 17. The germline CDR1 and CDR2 sequences are SGHVS and FNYEAQ. This CDR3 has 20 residues. CDR3 protein: CASTFPGVAGGITNTGELFF. The CDR3 bases are TGTGCCAGCACCTTCCCTGGGGTAGCGGGGGGAATTACGAACACCGGGGAGCTGTTTTTT.

This chain links TRBV29-1 with TRBJ2-6; D call uncertain. The ends were cut back, 1 base at V and 2 bases at J, with 6 bases in the middle. Germline V CDR1 and CDR2: SQVTM, ANQGSEA. This CDR3 has 14 residues. CDR3 amino acids: CSVEAEPGANVLTF. The CDR3, as DNA: TGCAGCGTTGAAGCGGAACCTGGGGCCAACGTCCTGACTTTC.

The V call is TRBV5-8, the J call TRBJ2-3, with D unclear. The CDR3 extends over 11 amino acids. Per germline, CDR1 SGHTS and CDR2 YDEGEE. Trimming stripped 2 bases from V and 2 bases from J, with 0 bases between. The CDR3 nucleotides read TGTGCCAGCAGCTTCACAGATACGCAGTATTTT. Residues: CASSFTDTQYF.

This chain joins TRBV5-1 and TRBJ1-3; D remains ambiguous. V lost 6 bases to trimming and J lost 0 bases, with 13 bases between them. This CDR3 has 15 amino acids. Germline V gives CDR1 SGHRS, CDR2 YFSETQ. CDR3 region: CASTLGRSSGNTIYF. The CDR3 nucleotides read TGCGCCAGCACACTTGGACGGTCCTCTGGAAACACCATATATTTT.

In DNA form, the CDR3 reads TGTGCCAGCAGTTACGTCCCGGGGGGATACACAGATACGCAGTATTTT. Encoded protein: CASSYVPGGYTDTQYF. The chain links TRBV6-5 to TRBJ2-3; 7 positions match TRBD2. Germline V gene data show CDR1 as MNHEY and CDR2 as SVGAGI. V lost 2 bases, J lost 2 bases, and 7 bases stayed unmatched. The CDR3 has 16 amino acids.

The V and J genes are TRBV6-4 and TRBJ2-1; 8 bases map to TRBD2. Germline values: CDR1 MRHNA, CDR2 SNTAGT. The junction had 0 bases not matched to a gene; V was cut back by 2 bases and J by 0 bases. This CDR3 contains 15 residues. In DNA form, the CDR3 reads TGTGCCAGCAGTGACGGGACTAGCTCCTACAATGAGCAGTTCTTC. Its protein product is CASSDGTSSYNEQFF.

J is TRBJ1-2 and V is TRBV7-9, with 10 bases matching TRBD1. Unmatched junction bases numbered 14, after V lost 5 bases and J lost 8 bases. The CDR3 runs 16 residues. The germline V gene has CDR1 SEHNR and CDR2 FQNEAQ (reference sequence). The CDR3 reads CASSPGQGDVGVGYTF. The CDR3 DNA is TGTGCCAGCAGCCCAGGACAGGGGGATGTCGGAGTCGGCTACACCTTC. The full variable domain, completed using reference TRBV7-9 and TRBJ1-2, is DTGVSQNPRHKITKRGQNVTFRCDPISEHNRLYWYRQTLGQGPEFLTYFQNEAQLEKSRLLSDRFSAERPKGSFSTLEIQRTEQGDSAMYLCASSPGQGDVGVGYTFGSGTRLTVV.

V gene TRBV7-6 combines with J gene TRBJ2-5; unclear D gene. From germline, CDR1 is SGHVS and CDR2 FNYEAQ. This CDR3 contains 12 residues. The V gene lost 5 bases and the J gene lost 0 bases, with 4 bases spanning the gap. The CDR3 bases are TGTGCCAGCAGCACCTACCAAGAGACCCAGTACTTC. This translates into CASSTYQETQYF. Together with reference TRBV7-6 and TRBJ2-5, the CDR3 gives the full variable domain: GAGVSQSPRYKVTKRGQDVALRCDPISGHVSLYWYRQALGQGPEFLTYFNYEAQQDKSGLPNDRFSAERPEGSISTLTIQRTEQRDSAMYRCASSTYQETQYFGPGTRLLVL.

This clone was detected only a few times. The CDR3 loop is CASSPPGRTEAFF. The CDR3 nucleotides read TGCGCCAGCAGCCCCCCTGGGAGAACTGAAGCTTTCTTT. The genes are TRBV5-1 and TRBJ1-1, with D uncertain. Looked up from germline, CDR1 is SGHRS and CDR2 is YFSETQ. With 4 bases removed from V and 5 bases from J, the gap between germline ends came to 12 bases. The CDR3 is 13 amino acids.

The CDR3 DNA reads TGTGCCAGCATTCAGGACAGCTTAACCCATGAAAAACTGTTTTTT. Protein sequence: CASIQDSLTHEKLFF. The chain joins TRBV6-6 to TRBJ1-4, with D possibly matching TRBD1 (6 bases). The germline CDR1 and CDR2 sequences are MNHNY and SVGAGI (reference sequence). Trimming left V 7 bases short and J 6 bases short, with 18 bases between. CDR3 size: 15 residues.

The chain joins TRBV11-3 to TRBJ2-1; no clear D. Trimming left V 5 bases short and J 3 bases short, with 8 bases between. Germline V gene sequence: CDR1 SGHNT, CDR2 YENEEA. This CDR3 spans 13 amino acids. The CDR3 sequence is CASSLGIYNEQFF. Here the CDR3 DNA reads TGTGCCAGCAGCCTCGGTATCTACAATGAGCAGTTCTTC.

The chain links TRBV5-4 to TRBJ2-3; TRBD1 or TRBD2 may be the D gene (6 bases each). V lost 2 bases to trimming and J lost 2 bases, with 9 bases between them. This CDR3 comprises 14 residues. From germline, CDR1 is SGHNT and CDR2 YYREEE (reference sequence). Here the CDR3 DNA reads TGTGCCAGCAGCTTTAGGGGGGACACAGATACGCAGTATTTT. Amino acids: CASSFRGDTDTQYF.

The rearrangement links TRBV6-5 to TRBJ1-1; D unresolved. This CDR3 is built from 13 residues. The V end lost 5 bases, the J end lost 4 bases, and 11 bases lay between the germline ends. Germline CDR1 MNHEY, CDR2 SVGAGI. The CDR3, as DNA: TGTGCCAGCAGTCTTGGCTGGGGCACTGAAGCTTTCTTT. The encoded protein is CASSLGWGTEAFF.

V is TRBV14 and J is TRBJ2-1; possibly TRBD2 for D (6 bases). From germline, CDR1 is SGHDN and CDR2 FVKESK. V was pared by 4 bases and J by 1 base, with 11 bases between. The CDR3 has 15 amino acids. The CDR3, as DNA: TGTGCCAGCAGCCCTCTGGGGGGTTCCTACAATGAGCAGTTCTTC. Protein product: CASSPLGGSYNEQFF.